The 18 T cell receptor beta chains presented below share a single source sample, sequenced in a study of shared clonotypes between healthy human individuals. Using immunoSEQ multiplex PCR, the repertoire was profiled, and TCRdb retains in-frame clones only, with some absent. The repertoire includes about 490,000 clones, 79% of them detected once, and roughly 12% sits in the top ten. The specimen was PBMCs. Receptors were obtained from a woman between 40 and 50 years old in good health. Some clones in this sample may be carry-over from other donors' samples.

This sequence joins TRBV9 and TRBJ2-6; 7 nucleotides align to TRBD2. Per germline, CDR1 SGDLS and CDR2 YYNGEE. The junction had 3 bases not matched to a gene; V was cut back by 3 bases and J by 0 bases. This CDR3 has 16 amino acids. CDR3 protein: CASSASGYSGANVLTF. The CDR3, as DNA: TGTGCCAGCAGCGCTAGCGGTTACTCTGGGGCCAACGTCCTGACTTTC.

The chain couples TRBV2 to TRBJ1-5; TRBD1 is a possible D gene (5 bases). The germline gives CDR1 SNHLY, CDR2 FYNNEI. V shed 4 bases and J shed 9 bases, with 13 bases lying between them. This CDR3 is built from 13 residues. The CDR3, as DNA: TGTGCCAGCAGTGCTAGGGGAATTCGGCCCCAGCATTTT. It specifies CASSARGIRPQHF. Filled out from reference TRBV2 and TRBJ1-5, the complete variable domain reads EPEVTQTPSHQVTQMGQEVILRCVPISNHLYFYWYRQILGQKVEFLVSFYNNEISEKSEIFDDQFSVERPDGSNFTLKIRSTKLEDSAMYFCASSARGIRPQHFGDGTRLSIL.

This clone has a handful of counts. The V gene is TRBV29-1, the J gene TRBJ2-3; TRBD1 aligns across 9 bases. V trimming: 6 bases; J trimming: 10 bases; junction bases outside the gene matches: 8. The CDR3 is 12 amino acids. CDR1 and CDR2 from the germline V gene are SQVTM and ANQGSEA. CDR3 bases: TGCAGCGTCGTTAAGGGACAGGGATCGCAGTATTTT. It codes for CSVVKGQGSQYF.

V usage is TRBV4-1 and J usage is TRBJ2-3; no firm D call. This CDR3 comprises 16 residues. V was trimmed by 9 bases and J by 2 bases, leaving 21 bases between them. The V gene's germline CDR1 is MGHRA and CDR2 YSYEKL. The chain's CDR3 is CASNTGGLGVTDTQYF. CDR3 sequence (DNA): TGCGCCAGTAACACCGGTGGGCTCGGTGTCACAGATACGCAGTATTTT.

This clone was observed a handful of times. The rearrangement joins TRBV10-3 to TRBJ1-1, with D maybe TRBD1 (6 bases). The V gene lost 0 bases and the J gene lost 3 bases, with 8 bases spanning the gap. Germline V gene sequence: CDR1 ENHRY, CDR2 SYGVKD. This CDR3 has 14 amino acids. The DNA for the CDR3 is TGTGCCATCAGTGAGTCTTCAGGGGACACTGAAGCTTTCTTT. Translating gives CAISESSGDTEAFF.

The gene calls are TRBV28 and TRBJ2-7; the match to TRBD2 covers 13 bases. The V and J ends lost 4 bases and 4 bases, in that order; junction bases with no gene match: 16. The germline V gene has CDR1 MDHEN and CDR2 SYDVKM. This CDR3 has 19 residues. Here the CDR3 reads CASSSHRGLRTSGSYEQYF. CDR3 bases: TGTGCCAGCAGTTCTCACAGGGGGCTAAGGACTAGCGGGAGTTACGAGCAGTACTTC.

The rearrangement links TRBV15 to TRBJ2-1; D ambiguous. The V end lost 10 bases, the J end lost 5 bases, and 9 bases lay between the germline ends. The CDR3 extends over 11 amino acids. Germline-derived CDR1 and CDR2 are LNHNV and YYDKDF (reference sequence). The CDR3: CAKNLNNEQFF. DNA for the CDR3: TGTGCCAAGAACCTGAACAATGAGCAGTTCTTC.

Only a few counts were recorded for this clone. A read error may explain this, as a much larger clone is one base away. The genes are TRBV6-4 and TRBJ2-1; 9 bases align to TRBD2. The CDR3 loop spans 15 amino acids. Germline V gene sequence: CDR1 MRHNA, CDR2 SNTAGT. J gave up 10 bases and V 1 base, and 8 bases lay outside the gene matches. CDR3 protein: CASSDLAGGREEQFF. CDR3 DNA sequence: TGTGCCAGCAGTGACTTGGCGGGAGGGCGAGAAGAGCAGTTCTTC.

The chain is built from TRBV11-1 and TRBJ2-6, with TRBD1 as a possible D gene (6 bases). Trimming shortened V by 6 bases and J by 1 base, and 10 bases separated the two germline ends. This CDR3 comprises 15 residues. Germline values: CDR1 SGHAT, CDR2 FQDESV (reference sequence). CDR3 coding DNA: TGTGCCAGCAGACAAACAGGGTCTGGGGCCAACGTCCTGACTTTC. Residues: CASRQTGSGANVLTF.

The chain recombines TRBV29-1 with TRBJ2-5; a possible D gene is TRBD1 (6 bases). Trimming cost V 0 bases and J 11 bases, with 13 bases left between them. The CDR3 runs to 12 residues. CDR1 SQVTM and CDR2 ANQGSEA come from the germline V gene. CDR3 loop: CSVEETTGRQYF. In DNA, the CDR3 is TGCAGCGTTGAAGAGACGACAGGTCGGCAGTACTTC.

Turning to this clone: Compared with germline, one end of the junction differs, possibly owing to a read error. The rearrangement joins TRBV7-3 to TRBJ2-1; D gene unclear. This CDR3 spans 14 amino acids. Germline CDR1 is SGHTA and CDR2 is FQGTGA. Here the CDR3 reads CASSPGPSSPERLF. In DNA form, the CDR3 reads TGTGCCAGCAGCCCCGGACCATCGTCTCCGGAAAGGCTCTTC.

This clone was seen only once. The chain uses TRBV7-2 and TRBJ1-2; a weak D match, TRBD1 (6 bases). Trimming cost V 5 bases and J 7 bases, with 11 bases left between them. The CDR3 totals 12 residues. Germline V gives CDR1 SGHTA, CDR2 FQGNSA. CDR3 protein: CASSVQGSGYTF. CDR3 sequence (DNA): TGTGCCAGCAGCGTACAGGGCTCTGGCTACACCTTC.

This sequence joins TRBV27 and TRBJ1-2, with D maybe TRBD1 (5 bases). Germline CDR1 is MNHEY and CDR2 is SMNVEV (reference sequence). This CDR3 has 15 residues. V was clipped by 8 bases and J by 4 bases, with 20 bases between them. Here the CDR3 reads CASRGSRGVGYGYTF. CDR3 DNA: TGTGCCAGCCGTGGATCTAGGGGTGTGGGCTATGGCTACACCTTC.

On this clone: Different DNA sequences within this sample yield the same CDR3. This sequence joins TRBV18 and TRBJ1-1, with D unclear. Germline V gene data show CDR1 as KGHSH and CDR2 as LQKENI. The V and J ends lost 2 bases and 0 bases respectively, with 4 bases between them. This CDR3 region has 13 residues. The CDR3 sequence: CASSPGLNTEAFF. In DNA form, the CDR3 reads TGTGCCAGCTCACCAGGGTTGAACACTGAAGCTTTCTTT.

CDR3 residues: CASSVATSGSTSYNEQFF. DNA of the CDR3: TGTGCCAGCAGCGTAGCGACTAGCGGGAGCACCTCCTACAATGAGCAGTTCTTC. This chain joins TRBV9 and TRBJ2-1, with TRBD2 identical over 12 bases. The CDR3 is 18 residues long. Germline CDR1 SGDLS, CDR2 YYNGEE. With V trimmed by 0 bases and J by 0 bases, 4 bases remained unmatched.

The chain carries TRBV7-2 and TRBJ2-1; D may be TRBD2 (5 bases). Germline V gives CDR1 SGHTA, CDR2 FQGNSA. Deletions cut 5 bases from V and 9 bases from J, with 11 bases between. There are 12 residues in the CDR3. The CDR3 DNA reads as TGTGCCAGCAGCCCCACTAGAGGTGAGCAGTTCTTC. Amino acids: CASSPTRGEQFF. The variable domain in full, completed from reference TRBV7-2 and TRBJ2-1, reads GAGVSQSPSNKVTEKGKDVELRCDPISGHTALYWYRQSLGQGLEFLIYFQGNSAPDKSGLPSDRFSAERTGGSVSTLTIQRTQQEDSAVYLCASSPTRGEQFFGPGTRLTVL.

The chain carries TRBV9 and TRBJ2-1; 12 nucleotides agree with TRBD2. CDR1 and CDR2 from the germline V gene are SGDLS and YYNGEE. The V gene end was trimmed by 0 bases and the J gene end by 14 bases; junction bases not matched to a gene: 9. CDR3 length equals 15 residues. CDR3 bases: TGTGCCAGCAGCGTAGGATCCCTAGCGGGAGGGGGGGAGTTCTTC. It translates to CASSVGSLAGGGEFF. Supplemented by reference TRBV9 and TRBJ2-1, the full variable domain reads DSGVTQTPKHLITATGQRVTLRCSPRSGDLSVYWYQQSLDQGLQFLIQYYNGEERAKGNILERFSAQQFPDLHSELNLSSLELGDSALYFCASSVGSLAGGGEFFGPGTRLTVL.

This chain joins TRBV7-9 and TRBJ1-3; no reliable D call. The germline V gene has CDR1 SEHNR and CDR2 FQNEAQ (reference sequence). The CDR3 sequence is 12 residues long. V was pared by 5 bases and J by 4 bases, with 6 bases between. The CDR3 here is CASSPRGNTIYF. The DNA for the CDR3 is TGTGCCAGCAGCCCTAGGGGAAACACCATATATTTT.